The 2 T cell receptor beta chains listed next were all sequenced from one sample in a study of PD-1 blockade in classical Hodgkin lymphoma. Patients all relapsed after autologous stem cell transplantation, and there was variation in brentuximab vedotin exposure. Profiling relied on immunoSEQ multiplex PCR, and the TCRdb table lists in-frame clones only, not all of them. The table has some 50,000 clones, about 73% seen once. Sample: peripheral blood mononuclear cells (PBMCs), taken at baseline. The source of these receptors is a human donor with classical Hodgkin lymphoma.

The V call is TRBV4-1, the J call TRBJ2-3, with TRBD2 matching 10 bases. Per the germline V gene, CDR1 is MGHRA and CDR2 is YSYEKL. V lost 1 base to trimming and J lost 5 bases; unmatched junction nucleotides: 18. The CDR3 loop spans 20 amino acids. The CDR3 loop reads CASSQGWVSGLAGVRDTQYF. CDR3 DNA sequence: TGCGCCAGCAGCCAAGGATGGGTCAGTGGGCTAGCGGGGGTCCGAGATACGCAGTATTTT.

The rearrangement uses TRBV2 and TRBJ2-1, with 10 bases identical to TRBD2. The CDR3 sequence is 13 residues long. V was pared by 10 bases and J by 5 bases, with 5 bases of the junction left unmatched. Germline V CDR1 and CDR2: SNHLY, FYNNEI. The CDR3 here is CATLAGGHNEQFF. Here the CDR3 DNA reads TGTGCCACCTTAGCGGGGGGTCACAATGAGCAGTTCTTC. The variable domain in full, completed from reference TRBV2 and TRBJ2-1, reads EPEVTQTPSHQVTQMGQEVILRCVPISNHLYFYWYRQILGQKVEFLVSFYNNEISEKSEIFDDQFSVERPDGSNFTLKIRSTKLEDSAMYFCATLAGGHNEQFFGPGTRLTVL.